These T cell receptor beta chains were read from a single sample in a study of response to subunit inactivated influenza vaccine. TCRdb used MiXCR to reprocess the RT-PCR reads, holding one entry per CDR3 protein. The sample records 540,000 or so distinct CDR3 sequences, 10% to 15% being singletons. The starting material was PBMCs from blood, obtained roughly 45 days after vaccination. These receptors all come from a man aged 50-59 years who received an inactivated influenza vaccine. Both conserved end residues are part of each CDR3. A D gene is named only where the DNA matches it firmly. Clone size is not always given. Where it is, it says once, few, many or a class for expanded clones.

d_call clone_size j_call v_call cdr3_nt cdr3_aa
NA few TRBJ2-7 TRBV5-1 TGCGCCAGCAGCTTGCCGGGGATGGACGAGCAGTACTTC CASSLPGMDEQYF
TRBD1 few TRBJ2-3 TRBV4-3 TGCGCCAGCAGCCAAGATCGCTTTTCGGCAGGGGGCGCATCTATAGATACGCAGTATTTT CASSQDRFSAGGASIDTQYF
TRBD2 NA TRBJ2-1 TRBV7-2 TGTGCCAGCAGCTTAGCCCTGGGACTAGCGGGAGAGCAGGGTGCGTTCTTC CASSLALGLAGEQGAFF
TRBD2 few TRBJ2-3 TRBV20-1 TGCAGTGCTTCTCGACTAGCGGGTAGCACAGATACGCAGTATTTT CSASRLAGSTDTQYF
TRBD1 many TRBJ1-1 TRBV5-5 TGTGCCAGCAGCTTAGGACAGGGGGAAGCTTTCTTT CASSLGQGEAFF
NA many TRBJ2-7 TRBV7-3 TGTGCCAGCAGCTTCCGCAACGAGCAGTACTTC CASSFRNEQYF
NA NA TRBJ1-1 TRBV4-1 TGCGCCAGCAGCCAATTTAAAATTCTGGACGGATCGAACACTGAAGCTTTCTTT CASSQFKILDGSNTEAFF
NA NA TRBJ2-7 TRBV5-1 TGCGCCAGCAGCATTCGCGGGGTATCCGAGCAGTACTTC CASSIRGVSEQYF
NA many TRBJ2-7 TRBV4-1 TGCGCCAGCAGCCAAGGCCGGACTTCCCCCCGGTACTTC CASSQGRTSPRYF
TRBD1 NA TRBJ1-1 TRBV15 TGTGCCACCAGCAGCCGAGGACAGGGGGCTCCGAACACTGAAGCTTTCTTT CATSSRGQGAPNTEAFF
TRBD2 NA TRBJ2-5 TRBV20-1 TGCAGTGCCAGCACGACTAGCGGGGGCCAAGAGACCCAGTACTTC CSASTTSGGQETQYF
NA few TRBJ2-5 TRBV24-1 TGTGCCACCAGTGCTGGCACAAACTGGGAGACCCAGTACTTC CATSAGTNWETQYF
TRBD2 many TRBJ2-7 TRBV5-1 TGCGCCAGCAGCTACCGGACTAGCGGGGCCCACCCCTACTACGAGCAGTACTTC CASSYRTSGAHPYYEQYF
TRBD1 NA TRBJ1-2 TRBV6-6 TGTGCCAGCAGGCCCGGGACAGGGGAGGGCTACACCTTC CASRPGTGEGYTF
NA many TRBJ2-1 TRBV12-3/TRBV12-4 TGTGCCAGCAGTCCCCGAACGGGGATTTACAATGAGCAGTTCTTC CASSPRTGIYNEQFF
NA NA TRBJ2-2 TRBV20-1 TGCAGTGCTAGAAAGAGCTTGTTGGACACCGGGGAGCTGTTTTTT CSARKSLLDTGELFF
NA few TRBJ1-2 TRBV20-1 TGCAGTGCTAGAGATTTCCCAGGGAACTATGGCTACACCTTC CSARDFPGNYGYTF
NA few TRBJ2-2 TRBV6-2/TRBV6-3 TGTGCCAGCAGTTCGCGGCCCGCGGGCGCCGGGGAGCTGTTTTTT CASSSRPAGAGELFF
NA many TRBJ2-4 TRBV29-1 TGCAGCGCTGGGACATCGGTAGCCAAAAACATTCAGTACTTC CSAGTSVAKNIQYF
TRBD2 NA TRBJ2-1 TRBV20-1 TGCAGTGCTACCGGGACTAGCGGACTTAGCTCCTACAATGAGCAGTTCTTC CSATGTSGLSSYNEQFF
NA few TRBJ1-5 TRBV24-1 TGTGCCACCAGTGTTGGGGGCTCGGGTCAGCCCCAGCATTTT CATSVGGSGQPQHF
TRBD2 NA TRBJ2-5 TRBV27 TGTGCCAGCAGTAAGGGGGGACTAGCGGGAGACCAGCGGATAGAGACCCAGTACTTC CASSKGGLAGDQRIETQYF
NA few TRBJ2-1 TRBV20-1 TGCAGTGTAGAGACCACCGGGAATGAGCAGTTCTTC CSVETTGNEQFF
NA few TRBJ2-7 TRBV7-9 TGTGCCAGCAGCTCCCCACGGGACCCCTACGAGCAGTACTTC CASSSPRDPYEQYF
TRBD2 NA TRBJ2-7 TRBV3-1 TGTGCCAGCAGCCAGCCCGCGGGGGGGCGCCGATACGAGCAGTACTTC CASSQPAGGRRYEQYF
NA few TRBJ1-5 TRBV20-1 TGCAGTGCTAGGGAAGTGCGGGCGCCTATGAGCAATCAGCCCCAGCATTTT CSAREVRAPMSNQPQHF
NA few TRBJ2-5 TRBV6-2/TRBV6-3 TGTGCCAGCAGTTACTCAGCGACAGACCAAGAGACCCAGTACTTC CASSYSATDQETQYF
TRBD1 many TRBJ1-3 TRBV5-1 TGCGCCAGCAGCCCGACAGGGTTAGGAAACACCATATATTTT CASSPTGLGNTIYF
TRBD1 few TRBJ2-1 TRBV5-1 TGCGCCAGTGGATCTTCCGGGACAGGGTACGATGAGCAGTTCTTC CASGSSGTGYDEQFF